A single sample is the source of the 19 T cell receptor beta chains below, sequenced in a study of T cells in Graves' hyperthyroidism and ophthalmopathy (dated by TCRdb to the late 2010s). Library method: multiplex PCR. Sequencer: Illumina HiSeq 2000. The TCR beta CDR3 regions were amplified from the RNA transcripts. A first-round RT-PCR of the TCR CDR3 used the HTBI primer set with the Qiagen OneStep RT-PCR kit. The public reads were reanalyzed by TCRdb: fastp trimming at Q25, MiXCR alignment, in-frame beta chains only. CDR3 protein sequences are deduplicated, and each keeps its most common genes and DNA. The sample data list almost 600,000 distinct CDR3 sequences, and around 42% of these were observed just once. Around 7.7% of the sample comes from the top ten. Sequenced sample: peripheral blood or thyroid tissue (not recorded which). Receptor source: a woman aged 18-29 years with Graves' hyperthyroidism.

The chain couples TRBV10-3 to TRBJ1-2; D is uncertain. Trimming took off 3 bases at V and 4 bases at J, with 12 bases between the two ends. The V gene's germline CDR1 is ENHRY and CDR2 SYGVKD. The CDR3 has 14 residues. The CDR3 reads CAISEDGRSYGYTF. The CDR3 nucleotides are TGTGCCATCAGTGAAGATGGACGTTCCTATGGCTACACCTTC.

V is TRBV24-1 and J is TRBJ1-2; perhaps TRBD1 as D (5 bases). Trimming cost V 4 bases and J 3 bases, with 8 bases left between them. CDR1 and CDR2 from the germline V gene are KGHDR and SFDVKD. The CDR3 is made up of 13 amino acids. CDR3 DNA: TGTGCCACCAGTGAGCGGACACACTATGGCTACACCTTC. This translates into CATSERTHYGYTF.

The rearrangement joins TRBV5-1 to TRBJ2-2; 11 bases are a match to TRBD2. Per germline, CDR1 SGHRS and CDR2 YFSETQ. CDR3 length: 16 residues. The junction had 9 bases not matched to a gene; V was cut back by 7 bases and J by 4 bases. The CDR3: CASQSLAGDGTGELFF. Here the CDR3 DNA reads TGCGCCAGCCAATCACTAGCGGGAGATGGCACCGGGGAGCTGTTTTTT.

The V gene is TRBV11-1, the J gene TRBJ2-7; the D is unclear. This CDR3 contains 12 residues. Trimming took off 8 bases at V and 7 bases at J, with 15 bases between the two ends. The germline CDR1 and CDR2 sequences are SGHAT and FQDESV (reference sequence). The CDR3 protein is CASAHRWDEQYF. In nucleotides, the CDR3 is TGTGCCAGCGCCCACCGGTGGGATGAGCAGTACTTC.

This clonotype was observed a handful of times. This sequence joins TRBV4-1 and TRBJ2-3; D is undetermined. The CDR3 contains 14 residues. Germline V gene data show CDR1 as MGHRA and CDR2 as YSYEKL. The germline V and J ends were trimmed by 0 bases and 4 bases, with 8 bases remaining between them. The DNA for the CDR3 is TGCGCCAGCAGCCAAGAAGACTGGGCAGATACGCAGTATTTT. It translates to CASSQEDWADTQYF.

This clonotype was observed at least ten times. The genes are TRBV12-3 or TRBV12-4 and TRBJ2-7; the D call may be TRBD1 or TRBD2 (7 bases each). Trimming pared 3 bases from V and 5 bases from J, leaving 14 bases between. CDR3 length equals 14 residues. The CDR3 region is CASSLSRGGHEQYF. The DNA for the CDR3 is TGTGCCAGCAGTTTGTCCAGGGGGGGCCACGAGCAGTACTTC.

The chain uses TRBV7-9 and TRBJ2-7; no reliable D call. Trimming stripped 7 bases from V and 2 bases from J, with 9 bases between. The CDR3 is 12 amino acids. Germline CDR1 is SEHNR and CDR2 is FQNEAQ (reference sequence). The DNA of the CDR3 is TGTGCCAGCACCGTCCGGGCCTACGAGCAGTACTTC. Protein sequence: CASTVRAYEQYF. The variable domain in full, with the rest retrieved from reference TRBV7-9 and TRBJ2-7, is DTGVSQNPRHKITKRGQNVTFRCDPISEHNRLYWYRQTLGQGPEFLTYFQNEAQLEKSRLLSDRFSAERPKGSFSTLEIQRTEQGDSAMYLCASTVRAYEQYFGPGTRLTVT.

The rearrangement joins TRBV4-2 to TRBJ2-5; D call uncertain. V was trimmed by 0 bases and J by 2 bases, leaving 10 bases between them. This CDR3 comprises 15 residues. Germline V gene lookup returns CDR1 LGHNA and CDR2 YNFKEQ. As DNA, the CDR3 is TGTGCCAGCAGCCAAGAAATACTGGCACAAGAGACCCAGTACTTC. As protein: CASSQEILAQETQYF.

On this clonotype: This may come from a read error, since a much larger clone is one base off. Lacking the conserved final phenylalanine or tryptophan, this CDR3 likely reflects a read error. The chain recombines TRBV12-3 or TRBV12-4 with TRBJ1-5; no clear D gene. Deletions cut 5 bases from V and 0 bases from J, with 17 bases between. This CDR3 has 17 amino acids. The CDR3 loop reads CASSPSGQVFSNQPQHL. Here the CDR3 DNA reads TGTGCCAGCAGTCCGAGTGGGCAGGTCTTTAGCAATCAGCCCCAGCATCTT.

As regards this clonotype: Mismatch with germline at one junction end may stem from a read error. This chain joins TRBV19 and TRBJ2-7; no clear D gene. The CDR3 totals 15 residues. Germline lookup yields CDR1 LNHDA and CDR2 SQIVND (reference sequence). CDR3 amino acids: CASSILPGPAYEQCF. The CDR3 bases are TGTGCCAGTAGTATACTCCCCGGACCGGCCTACGAGCAGTGCTTC.

This clonotype was seen many times. The chain couples TRBV9 to TRBJ1-1; possibly TRBD1 for D (5 bases). Germline-derived CDR1 and CDR2 are SGDLS and YYNGEE. Trimming cost V 0 bases and J 0 bases, with 9 bases left between them. CDR3 length: 15 amino acids. CDR3 in DNA: TGTGCCAGCAGCGTAGGAGCAGGGTTGAACACTGAAGCTTTCTTT. Its protein is CASSVGAGLNTEAFF. Based on the CDR3 plus reference TRBV9 and TRBJ1-1, the full variable domain is DSGVTQTPKHLITATGQRVTLRCSPRSGDLSVYWYQQSLDQGLQFLIQYYNGEERAKGNILERFSAQQFPDLHSELNLSSLELGDSALYFCASSVGAGLNTEAFFGQGTRLTVV.

This clonotype was counted many times. The rearrangement uses TRBV20-1 and TRBJ1-4; TRBD1 matches at 9 bases. Germline CDR1 reads DFQATT; CDR2 reads SNEGSKA (reference sequence). Trimming removed 6 bases from V and 8 bases from J; junction bases left unmatched: 7. This CDR3 has 13 amino acids. The CDR3 is CSAAGQGSEKLFF. The CDR3 nucleotides read TGCAGTGCAGCGGGACAGGGATCCGAAAAACTGTTTTTT.

Notes on this clonotype: A read error may explain this, as a much larger clone is one base away. J is TRBJ2-5 and V is TRBV7-3, with D maybe TRBD1 (6 bases). The germline V and J ends were trimmed by 3 bases and 5 bases, with 16 bases remaining between them. This CDR3 region has 15 residues. From germline, CDR1 is SGHTA and CDR2 FQGTGA. CDR3 amino acids: CASSLVGGVGETQYF. CDR3 DNA sequence: TGTGCCAGCAGCTTGGTAGGGGGAGTAGGGGAGACCCAGTACTTC.

This chain joins TRBV29-1 and TRBJ2-7; 9 positions match TRBD2. Germline trimming cut 6 bases from V and 3 bases from J; bases unmatched to any gene: 18. The CDR3 sequence is 17 residues long. Germline CDR1 and CDR2: SQVTM and ANQGSEA. The CDR3 is CSVDGRGSLAGFYEQYF. The CDR3 DNA reads as TGCAGCGTCGACGGCAGGGGGTCGCTAGCGGGATTCTACGAGCAGTACTTC.

This clonotype was detected ten times or more. The chain has TRBV5-5 and TRBJ1-2; no reliable D call. CDR1 SGHKS and CDR2 YYEKEE come from the germline V gene (reference sequence). Trimming took 1 base from V and 2 from J, leaving 9 bases between them. There are 14 residues in the CDR3. The CDR3 loop reads CASSLSNRNYGYTF. The CDR3 nucleotides are TGTGCCAGCAGCTTGTCCAATCGAAACTATGGCTACACCTTC.

The V call is TRBV6-4, the J call TRBJ2-3, with 7 bases lining up with TRBD1. With 6 bases clipped from V and 0 bases from J, the junction kept 12 bases outside the gene matches. Germline lookup yields CDR1 MRHNA and CDR2 SNTAGT. The CDR3 loop spans 17 amino acids. The CDR3 sequence: CASSATMTGSSTDTQYF. The CDR3 DNA is TGTGCCAGCAGCGCGACGATGACAGGGTCTAGCACAGATACGCAGTATTTT.

The table lists this clonotype with a few counts. The V gene is TRBV10-3, the J gene TRBJ2-7, with 11 bases identical to TRBD2. This CDR3 has 14 residues. CDR1 ENHRY and CDR2 SYGVKD come from the germline V gene. J lost 5 bases, V lost 4 bases, and 4 bases had no gene match. In DNA form, the CDR3 reads TGTGCCATCAGTGGTACTAGCGGGAGTGACGAGCAGTACTTC. Translating it yields CAISGTSGSDEQYF.

This clonotype appeared many times. This chain joins TRBV5-1 and TRBJ1-2; D unresolved. This CDR3 is 9 amino acids long. Germline V gene data show CDR1 as SGHRS and CDR2 as YFSETQ. The V end was cut by 6 bases, the J end by 9 bases, with 6 bases between. Here the CDR3 reads CASIFCYTF. The CDR3 nucleotides read TGCGCCAGCATCTTTTGCTACACCTTC.

This clonotype appeared many times. The J gene is TRBJ1-5, the V gene TRBV5-6, with no clear D. The germline V gene encodes CDR1 SGHDT and CDR2 YYEEEE. V was trimmed by 2 bases and J by 3 bases, leaving 12 bases between them. The CDR3 has 15 amino acids. CDR3 nucleotides: TGTGCCAGCAGCTTCCTAAACGAGGTCAATCAGCCCCAGCATTTT. Protein product: CASSFLNEVNQPQHF.